The clone carrying this TCR beta chain was picked up many times. Its antigen is as yet unknown. From the 5' RACE reads, TCRdb called clonotypes with MiXCR, one entry per CDR3 protein. This table has about 27,000 distinct CDR3 sequences, about 16% appearing once. The data stem from a study of T-cell memory formation after mild COVID-19. The CDR3 sequence is 15 residues long. The V gene's germline CDR1 is SGHRS and CDR2 YFSETQ. Trimming removed 0 bases at V and 6 bases at J, with 15 bases between. Findings of the study overall: Among contracting clones, CD4+ were mainly CM/EM and CD8+ enriched in EMRA.

Sequenced material: PBMCs or a T cell subset sorted from them (not recorded which). The source is an adult who had mild COVID-19 (a few samples of this study predate the infection). Cell type and time point are not known. This sequence joins TRBV5-1 and TRBJ1-2, with D unresolved. Here the CDR3 reads CASSLENGRYDGYTF. CDR3 bases: TGCGCCAGCAGCTTGGAAAACGGACGTTATGATGGCTACACCTTC.